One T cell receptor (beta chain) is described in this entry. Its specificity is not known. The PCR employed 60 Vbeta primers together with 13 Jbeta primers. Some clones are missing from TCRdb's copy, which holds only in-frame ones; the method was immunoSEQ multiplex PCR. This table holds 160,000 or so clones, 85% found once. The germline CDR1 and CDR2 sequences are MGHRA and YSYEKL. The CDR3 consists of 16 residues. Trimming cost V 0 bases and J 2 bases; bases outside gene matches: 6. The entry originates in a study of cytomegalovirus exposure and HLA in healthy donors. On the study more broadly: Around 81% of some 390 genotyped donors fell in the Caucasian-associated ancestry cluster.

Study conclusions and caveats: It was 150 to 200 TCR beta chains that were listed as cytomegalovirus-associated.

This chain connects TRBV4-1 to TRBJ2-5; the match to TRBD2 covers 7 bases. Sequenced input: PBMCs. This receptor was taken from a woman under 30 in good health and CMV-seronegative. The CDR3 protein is CASSQDGGGTQETQYF. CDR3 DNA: TGCGCCAGCAGCCAAGATGGGGGAGGGACGCAAGAGACCCAGTACTTC.